This T cell receptor beta chain was captured by sequencing in a study of blood T cell repertoires in COVID-19. As for the study in general: Both acute and convalescent COVID-19 samples were obtained from the United States, Italy and Spain. The analysed material was cDNA or gDNA that came from T cells, B-cell-depleted T cells, or PBMCs.

Trimming cost V 4 bases and J 2 bases, with 8 bases left between them. The CDR3 is 13 amino acids. The germline V gene encodes CDR1 LNHDA and CDR2 SQIVND (reference sequence). Authors' processing steps: Estimation of nucleated cell counts was performed using reference gene primer amplification. Data came from immunoSEQ multiplex PCR; TCRdb stores just in-frame clones and leaves some out. V and J calls and clone size are copied from that table; D and trimming were computed from the DNA. Among fewer than 250,000 clones listed, 83% were seen once. In its sample, this clone was seen once. The chain joins TRBV19 to TRBJ1-2; the D is unclear. Sequencing was carried out using PBMCs or T cells enriched from blood (not recorded which). This TCR came from a woman aged 50 to 60 who had been exposed to COVID-19. The CDR3 DNA follows: TGTGCCAGTAGTAGGTCAGTCAACTATGGCTACACCTTC. Its protein is CASSRSVNYGYTF. Complete variable domain (other parts from reference TRBV19 and TRBJ1-2): DGGITQSPKYLFRKEGQNVTLSCEQNLNHDAMYWYRQDPGQGLRLIYYSQIVNDFQKGDIAEGYSVSREKKESFPLTVTSAQKNPTAFYLCASSRSVNYGYTFGSGTRLTVV.